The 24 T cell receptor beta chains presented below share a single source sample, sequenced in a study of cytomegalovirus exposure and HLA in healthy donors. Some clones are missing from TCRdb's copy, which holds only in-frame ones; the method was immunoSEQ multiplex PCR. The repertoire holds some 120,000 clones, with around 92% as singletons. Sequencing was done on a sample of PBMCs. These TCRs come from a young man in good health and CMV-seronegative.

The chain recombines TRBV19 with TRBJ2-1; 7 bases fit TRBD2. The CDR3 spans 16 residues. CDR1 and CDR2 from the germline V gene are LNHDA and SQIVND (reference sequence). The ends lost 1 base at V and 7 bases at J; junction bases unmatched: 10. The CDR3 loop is CASSIGAGWGSNEQFF. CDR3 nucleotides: TGTGCCAGTAGTATAGGAGCGGGGTGGGGGTCGAATGAGCAGTTCTTC.

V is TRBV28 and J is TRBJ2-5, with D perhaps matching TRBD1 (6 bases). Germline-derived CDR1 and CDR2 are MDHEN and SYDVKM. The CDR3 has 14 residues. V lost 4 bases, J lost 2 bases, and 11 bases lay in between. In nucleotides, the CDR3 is TGTGCCAGCAGTTCACGGGACATTCAAGAGACCCAGTACTTC. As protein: CASSSRDIQETQYF.

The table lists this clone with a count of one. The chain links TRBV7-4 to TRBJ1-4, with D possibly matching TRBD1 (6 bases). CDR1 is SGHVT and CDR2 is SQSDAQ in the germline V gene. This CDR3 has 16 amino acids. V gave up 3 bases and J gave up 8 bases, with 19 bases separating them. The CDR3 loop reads CASSLGPTFGQEKLFF. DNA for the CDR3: TGTGCCAGCAGCTTGGGCCCAACTTTTGGACAGGAAAAACTGTTTTTT.

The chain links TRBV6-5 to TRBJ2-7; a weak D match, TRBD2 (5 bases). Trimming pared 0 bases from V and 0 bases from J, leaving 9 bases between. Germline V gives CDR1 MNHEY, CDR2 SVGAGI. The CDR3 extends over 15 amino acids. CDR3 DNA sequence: TGTGCCAGCAGTTACTCCGGCGGGTCCTCCTACGAGCAGTACTTC. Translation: CASSYSGGSSYEQYF.

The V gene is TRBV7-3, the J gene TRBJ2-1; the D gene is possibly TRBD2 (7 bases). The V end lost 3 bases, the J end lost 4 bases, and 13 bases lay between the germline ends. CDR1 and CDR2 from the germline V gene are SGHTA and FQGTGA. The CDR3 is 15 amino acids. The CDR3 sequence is CASSLFGGLYNEQFF. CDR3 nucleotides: TGTGCCAGCAGCTTGTTCGGGGGGCTATACAATGAGCAGTTCTTC. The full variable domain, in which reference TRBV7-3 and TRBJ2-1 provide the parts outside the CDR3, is GAGVSQTPSNKVTEKGKYVELRCDPISGHTALYWYRQSLGQGPEFLIYFQGTGAADDSGLPNDRFFAVRPEGSVSTLKIQRTERGDSAVYLCASSLFGGLYNEQFFGPGTRLTVL.

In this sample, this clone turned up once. The CDR3 region has the DNA TGTGCCAGCAGTTTCCCGGGAGGCACTGAAGCTTTCTTT. Amino acid sequence: CASSFPGGTEAFF. The chain carries TRBV6-1 and TRBJ1-1; D remains unclear. This CDR3 is 13 amino acids long. Deletions cut 5 bases from V and 4 bases from J, with 11 bases between. CDR1 and CDR2 (germline): MNHNS, SASEGT.

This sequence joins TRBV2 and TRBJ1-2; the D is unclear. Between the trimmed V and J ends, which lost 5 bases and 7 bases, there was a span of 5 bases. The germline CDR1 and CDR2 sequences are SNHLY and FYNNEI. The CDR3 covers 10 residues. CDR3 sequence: CASSRSGYTF. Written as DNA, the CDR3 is TGTGCCAGCAGTAGGAGTGGCTACACCTTC.

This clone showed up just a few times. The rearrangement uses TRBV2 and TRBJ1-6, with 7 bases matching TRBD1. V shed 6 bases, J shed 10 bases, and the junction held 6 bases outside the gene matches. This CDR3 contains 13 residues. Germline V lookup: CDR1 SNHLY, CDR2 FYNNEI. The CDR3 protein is CASSEGAGSPLHF. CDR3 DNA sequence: TGTGCCAGCAGCGAGGGGGCAGGCTCACCCCTCCACTTT.

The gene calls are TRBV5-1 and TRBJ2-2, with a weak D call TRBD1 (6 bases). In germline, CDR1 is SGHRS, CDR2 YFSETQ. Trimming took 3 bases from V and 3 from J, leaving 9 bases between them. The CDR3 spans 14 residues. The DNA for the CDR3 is TGCGCCAGCAGCTCCAGGACAGACACCGGGGAGCTGTTTTTT. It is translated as CASSSRTDTGELFF.

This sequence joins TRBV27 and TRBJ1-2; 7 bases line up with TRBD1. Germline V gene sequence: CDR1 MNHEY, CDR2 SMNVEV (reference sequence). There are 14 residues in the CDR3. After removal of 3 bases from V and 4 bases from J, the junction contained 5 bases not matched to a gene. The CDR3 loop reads CASSLTRTGYGYTF. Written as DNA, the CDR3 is TGTGCCAGCAGTTTGACTAGGACAGGCTATGGCTACACCTTC.

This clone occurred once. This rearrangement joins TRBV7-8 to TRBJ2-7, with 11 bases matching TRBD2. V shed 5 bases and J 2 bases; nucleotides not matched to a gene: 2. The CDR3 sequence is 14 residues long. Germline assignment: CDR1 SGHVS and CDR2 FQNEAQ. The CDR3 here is CASSLSGGAYEQYF. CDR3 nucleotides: TGTGCCAGCAGCCTTAGCGGGGGGGCCTACGAGCAGTACTTC.

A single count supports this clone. Here the CDR3 DNA reads TGTGCCAGCAGCTTAGGCGGGGGGACCAACAATGAGCAGTTCTTC. Encoded protein: CASSLGGGTNNEQFF. The chain recombines TRBV7-6 with TRBJ2-1; the match to TRBD2 covers 8 bases. V shed 1 base, J shed 5 bases, and the junction held 4 bases outside the gene matches. Germline assignment: CDR1 SGHVS and CDR2 FNYEAQ. The length of the CDR3 is 15 residues.

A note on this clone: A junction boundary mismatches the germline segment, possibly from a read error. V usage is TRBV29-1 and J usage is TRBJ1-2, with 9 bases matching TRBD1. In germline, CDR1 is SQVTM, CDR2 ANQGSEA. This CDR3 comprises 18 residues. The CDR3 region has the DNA TGCAGCATTGAAGGAAGAACCGGGACAGGGTTTGGCACTGGTGGCTACACCTTC. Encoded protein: CSIEGRTGTGFGTGGYTF. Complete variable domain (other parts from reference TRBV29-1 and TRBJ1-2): SAVISQKPSRDICQRGTSLTIQCQVDSQVTMMFWYRQQPGQSLTLIATANQGSEATYESGFVIDKFPISRPNLTFSTLTVSNMSPEDSSIYLCSIEGRTGTGFGTGGYTFGSGTRLTVV.

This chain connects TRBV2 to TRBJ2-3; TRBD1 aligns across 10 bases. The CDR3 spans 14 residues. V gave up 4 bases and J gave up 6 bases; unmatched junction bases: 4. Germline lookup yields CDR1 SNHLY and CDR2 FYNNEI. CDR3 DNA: TGTGCCAGCAGTGCGGGACAGGGGAAGGATACGCAGTATTTT. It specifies CASSAGQGKDTQYF.

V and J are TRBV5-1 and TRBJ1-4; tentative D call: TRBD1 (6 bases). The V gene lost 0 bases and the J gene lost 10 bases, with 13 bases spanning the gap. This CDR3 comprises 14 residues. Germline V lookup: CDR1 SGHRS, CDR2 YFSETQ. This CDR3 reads CASSLDGQGRKLFF. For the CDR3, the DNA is TGCGCCAGCAGCTTGGACGGGCAGGGGCGAAAACTGTTTTTT.

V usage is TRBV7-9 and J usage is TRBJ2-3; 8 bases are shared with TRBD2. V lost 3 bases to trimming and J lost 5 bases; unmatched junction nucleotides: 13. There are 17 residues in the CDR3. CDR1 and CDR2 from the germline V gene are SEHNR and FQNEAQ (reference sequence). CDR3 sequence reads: CASSFSATSGSRDTQYF. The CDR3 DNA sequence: TGTGCCAGCAGCTTCTCTGCCACTAGCGGTTCTCGAGATACGCAGTATTTT.

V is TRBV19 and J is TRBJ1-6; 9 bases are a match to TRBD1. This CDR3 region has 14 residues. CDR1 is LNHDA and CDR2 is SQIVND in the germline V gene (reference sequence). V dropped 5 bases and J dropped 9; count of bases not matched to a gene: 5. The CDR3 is CASSARDRASPLHF. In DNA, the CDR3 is TGTGCCAGTAGTGCCCGGGACAGGGCTTCACCCCTCCACTTT.

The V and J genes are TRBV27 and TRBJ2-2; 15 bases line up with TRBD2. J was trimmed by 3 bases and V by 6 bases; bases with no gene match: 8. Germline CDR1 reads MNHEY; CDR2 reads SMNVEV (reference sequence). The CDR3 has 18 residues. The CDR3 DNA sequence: TGTGCCAGCAGCGCCCAGGGACTAGCGGGGGGCTACACCGGGGAGCTGTTTTTT. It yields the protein CASSAQGLAGGYTGELFF.

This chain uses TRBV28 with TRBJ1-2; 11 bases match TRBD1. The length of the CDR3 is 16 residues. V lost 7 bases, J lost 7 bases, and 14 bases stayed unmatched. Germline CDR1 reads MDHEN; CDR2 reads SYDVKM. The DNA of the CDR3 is TGTGCCAGCAAACTTCCCTTGGGACAGGGGGAGAGTGGCTACACCTTC. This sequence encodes CASKLPLGQGESGYTF.

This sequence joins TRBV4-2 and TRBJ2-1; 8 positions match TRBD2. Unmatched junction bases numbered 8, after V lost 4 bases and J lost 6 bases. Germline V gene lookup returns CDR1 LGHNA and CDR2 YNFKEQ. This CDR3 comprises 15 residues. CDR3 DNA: TGTGCCAGCAGCCCACTAGCGGCGCTAATCAATGAGCAGTTCTTC. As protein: CASSPLAALINEQFF.

This chain's CDR3 is CASSQEVYSGANVLTF. The DNA of the CDR3 is TGCGCCAGCAGCCAGGAGGTCTACTCTGGGGCCAACGTCCTGACTTTC. The chain uses TRBV4-3 and TRBJ2-6, with D tentatively TRBD2 (5 bases). CDR3 length: 16 residues. Trimming stripped 3 bases from V and 0 bases from J, with 9 bases between. Germline V gene sequence: CDR1 LGHNA, CDR2 YSLEER.

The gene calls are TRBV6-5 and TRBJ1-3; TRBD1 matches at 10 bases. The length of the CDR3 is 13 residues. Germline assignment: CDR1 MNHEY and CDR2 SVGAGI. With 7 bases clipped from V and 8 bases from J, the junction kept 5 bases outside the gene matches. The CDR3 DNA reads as TGTGCCAGCATGGGGACAGGGGTGGACACCATATATTTT. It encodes CASMGTGVDTIYF.

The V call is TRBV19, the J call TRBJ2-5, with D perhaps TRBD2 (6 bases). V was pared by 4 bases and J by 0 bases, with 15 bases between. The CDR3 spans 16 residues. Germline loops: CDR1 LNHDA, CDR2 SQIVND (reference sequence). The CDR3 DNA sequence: TGTGCCAGTAGTAACCACCTTGGAGGGGACCAAGAGACCCAGTACTTC. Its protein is CASSNHLGGDQETQYF.

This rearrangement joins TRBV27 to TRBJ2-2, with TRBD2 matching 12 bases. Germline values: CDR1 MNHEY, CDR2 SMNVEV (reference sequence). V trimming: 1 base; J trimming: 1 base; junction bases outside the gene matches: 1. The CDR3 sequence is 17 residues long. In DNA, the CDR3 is TGTGCCAGCAGTTTATTACTAGCGGGGGGGAACACCGGGGAGCTGTTTTTT. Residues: CASSLLLAGGNTGELFF.